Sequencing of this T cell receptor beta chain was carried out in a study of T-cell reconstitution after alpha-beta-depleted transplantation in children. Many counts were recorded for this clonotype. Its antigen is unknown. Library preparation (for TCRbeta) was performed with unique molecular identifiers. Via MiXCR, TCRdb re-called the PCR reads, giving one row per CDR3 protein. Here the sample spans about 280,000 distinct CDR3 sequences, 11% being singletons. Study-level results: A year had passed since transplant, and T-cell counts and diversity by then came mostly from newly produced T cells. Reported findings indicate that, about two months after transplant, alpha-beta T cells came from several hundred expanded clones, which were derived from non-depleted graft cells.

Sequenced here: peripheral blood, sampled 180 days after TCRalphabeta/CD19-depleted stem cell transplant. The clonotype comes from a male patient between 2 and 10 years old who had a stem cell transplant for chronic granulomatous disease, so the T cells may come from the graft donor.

The CDR3: CASSSGTRLWETQYF. In DNA, the CDR3 is TGTGCCAGCAGTTCCGGGACTAGATTGTGGGAGACCCAGTACTTC. The rearrangement links TRBV28 to TRBJ2-5; 8 bases fit TRBD2. The length of the CDR3 is 15 residues. With 4 bases clipped from V and 5 bases from J, the junction kept 9 bases outside the gene matches. Germline loops: CDR1 MDHEN, CDR2 SYDVKM. Full variable domain (outside the CDR3, taken from reference TRBV28 and TRBJ2-5): DVKVTQSSRYLVKRTGEKVFLECVQDMDHENMFWYRQDPGLGLRLIYFSYDVKMKEKGDIPEGYSVSREKKERFSLILESASTNQTSMYLCASSSGTRLWETQYFGPGTRLLVL.